What follows describes a single T cell receptor beta chain. Its specificity is not known. The primer mix had 60 Vbeta and 13 Jbeta primers. The assay was immunoSEQ multiplex PCR, and TCRdb's table has in-frame clones only and misses some. This repertoire shows about 82,000 clones, about 77% found once; its top ten account for about 3.1%. V trimming: 1 base; J trimming: 9 bases; junction bases outside the gene matches: 11. The CDR3 length is 15 residues. Germline CDR1 reads LNHDA; CDR2 reads SQIVND (reference sequence). The entry originates in a study of cytomegalovirus exposure and HLA in healthy donors. Broader study findings: About 87% or about 30% of the time was how often most TCR beta V segments were productive, according to an earlier analysis. Reports state that TCR beta sequences accurately predicted most subjects' HLA-A and HLA-B alleles. For TCR beta chains, V- and J-gene trimming was later linked to a missense DCLRE1C variant. Both high specificity and high sensitivity reportedly marked the classifier's diagnosis of cytomegalovirus status.

The TCR was taken from a middle-aged man in good health and CMV-seronegative. The source material was PBMCs. The genes are TRBV19 and TRBJ1-1; 7 bases agree with TRBD1. CDR3 sequence (DNA): TGTGCCAGTAGTATAGTTGGGACAGCTAGTAGTAAAGCTTTCTTT. Amino acids: CASSIVGTASSKAFF.